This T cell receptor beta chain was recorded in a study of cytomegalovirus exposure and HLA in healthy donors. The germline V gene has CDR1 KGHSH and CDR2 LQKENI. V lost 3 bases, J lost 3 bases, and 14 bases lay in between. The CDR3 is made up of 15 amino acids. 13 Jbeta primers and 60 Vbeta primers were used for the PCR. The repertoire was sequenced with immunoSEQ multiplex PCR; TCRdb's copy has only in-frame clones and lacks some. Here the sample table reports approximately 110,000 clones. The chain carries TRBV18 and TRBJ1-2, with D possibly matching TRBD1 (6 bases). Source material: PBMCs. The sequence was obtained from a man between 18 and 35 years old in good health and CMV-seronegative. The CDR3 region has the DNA TGTGCCAGCTCACCGATTCCACAGGGTGACTATGGCTACACCTTC. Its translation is CASSPIPQGDYGYTF.